This T cell receptor (beta chain) was profiled in a study of Ad26.COV2.S vaccination and SARS-CoV-2 variants. This CDR3 region has 14 residues. Germline values: CDR1 MNHNY, CDR2 SVGAGI (reference sequence). V lost 4 bases and J 5 bases, leaving 12 bases between the germline ends. Stated treatment: some 19 received Ad26.COV2.S at low or high dose, single or two shots; about 5 received placebo; per-sample allocation not given. Samples analyzed were those drawn on day 63 after the first vaccine or placebo injection. General observations from the study: It is possible that the TCR breadth and depth analyses underestimated the total T cell responses. Substantial breadth in spike-specific CD8+ and CD4+ T cell responses was reportedly seen after vaccination.

Method: immunoSEQ multiplex PCR; TCRdb's copy keeps in-frame clones and lacks some. The sample comprises about 350,000 clones, about 88% of which are singletons, and approximately 3.5% rests with the top ten. As concerns this clone: Its target is unknown.

The sample here was peripheral blood, taken in a trial of Ad26.COV2.S vaccine versus placebo. The chain uses TRBV6-6 and TRBJ2-1; TRBD1 is a possible D gene (6 bases). The source of this sequence is a person between 18 and 65 years old who received the Ad26.COV2.S COVID-19 vaccine or a placebo. The CDR3 here is CASSSINRDNEQFF. For the CDR3, the DNA is TGTGCCAGCAGTTCGATCAACAGGGACAATGAGCAGTTCTTC.